The clone carrying this T cell receptor (beta chain) was detected only a few times. The data are from a study of blood T cell repertoires in COVID-19. In the original analysis: For nucleated cells, counts were estimated from reference gene primer amplification. Here immunoSEQ multiplex PCR was the method, and the copy in TCRdb shows in-frame clones only, minus some. For V, J and clone size, that table is used; D and trimming come from the DNA. The table includes around 200,000 clones, approximately 79% detected once. Germline V CDR1 and CDR2: MNHEY, SMNVEV (reference sequence). The germline V and J ends were trimmed by 7 bases and 9 bases, with 16 bases remaining between them. The CDR3 totals 14 residues.

This clonotype was obtained from a human donor in a cohort sampled during active COVID-19. The sequenced sample was peripheral blood. The V gene is TRBV27, the J gene TRBJ1-6; D is unresolved. The CDR3, as DNA: TGTGCCAGCATCTGGGGAGGAGATAGTTCACCCCTCCACTTT. It specifies CASIWGGDSSPLHF.